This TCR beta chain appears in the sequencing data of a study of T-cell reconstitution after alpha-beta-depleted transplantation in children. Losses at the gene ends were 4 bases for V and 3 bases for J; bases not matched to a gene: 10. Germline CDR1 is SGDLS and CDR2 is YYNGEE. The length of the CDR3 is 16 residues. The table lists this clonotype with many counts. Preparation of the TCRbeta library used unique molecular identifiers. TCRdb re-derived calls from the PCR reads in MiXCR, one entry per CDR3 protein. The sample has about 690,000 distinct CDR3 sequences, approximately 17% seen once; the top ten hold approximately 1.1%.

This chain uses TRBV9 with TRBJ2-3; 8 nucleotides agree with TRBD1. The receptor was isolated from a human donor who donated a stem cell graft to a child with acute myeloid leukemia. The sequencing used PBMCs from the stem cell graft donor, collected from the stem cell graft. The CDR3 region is CASSIDRGRGTDTQYF. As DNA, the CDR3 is TGTGCCAGCAGCATCGACAGGGGTCGGGGGACAGATACGCAGTATTTT. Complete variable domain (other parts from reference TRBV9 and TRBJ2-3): DSGVTQTPKHLITATGQRVTLRCSPRSGDLSVYWYQQSLDQGLQFLIQYYNGEERAKGNILERFSAQQFPDLHSELNLSSLELGDSALYFCASSIDRGRGTDTQYFGPGTRLTVL.